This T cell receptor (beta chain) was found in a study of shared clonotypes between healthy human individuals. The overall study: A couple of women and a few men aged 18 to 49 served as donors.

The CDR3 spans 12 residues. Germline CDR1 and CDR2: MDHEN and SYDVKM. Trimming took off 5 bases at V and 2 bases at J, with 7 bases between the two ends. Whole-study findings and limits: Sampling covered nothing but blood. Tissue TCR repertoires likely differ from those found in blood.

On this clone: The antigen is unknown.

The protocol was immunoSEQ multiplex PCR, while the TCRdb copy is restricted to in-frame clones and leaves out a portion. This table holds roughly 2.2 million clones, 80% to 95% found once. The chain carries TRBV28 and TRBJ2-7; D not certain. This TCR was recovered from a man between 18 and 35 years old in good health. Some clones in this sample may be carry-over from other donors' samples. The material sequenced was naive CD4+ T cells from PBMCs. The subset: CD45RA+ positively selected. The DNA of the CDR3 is TGTGCCAGCAGTCTAGATACCTACGAGCAGTACTTC. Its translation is CASSLDTYEQYF.